This T cell receptor (beta chain) is from a study of persistence of HIV-infected CD4 T cells. Study-wide results and caveats: The rare CMV-responding cells with HIV-1 proviruses were not separately TCR-sequenced. TCRbeta richness was lower in CMV- and Gag-responding cells than in anti-CD3/anti-CD28-responding cells.

This was the immunoSEQ version 4 assay in survey mode. Only in-frame clones appear in the TCRdb table, and some are missing; sequencing was by immunoSEQ multiplex PCR. The data show about 15,000 clones, less than 75% seen once. With regard to this clone: The antigen is undetermined.

Cells were stimulated with CMV-infected fibroblast lysates at roughly 10 ug/mL. Responding CD4+ T cells were sorted by upregulation of both CD40 ligand and CD69. Germline V gene lookup returns CDR1 MDHEN and CDR2 SYDVKM. V was clipped by 6 bases and J by 12 bases; unmatched bases: 13. The CDR3 consists of 15 residues. The sample here was CD4+ T cells sorted from PBMCs after roughly 20-hour stimulation, taken from a patient who received antiretroviral therapy. The chain links TRBV28 to TRBJ1-6; 8 bases line up with TRBD1. This clonotype originated in an adult man with HIV who was CMV-seropositive. For the CDR3, the DNA is TGTGCCAGCAGCCGTTCTCCTGACAGGGGCCGACCCCTCCACTTT. Residues: CASSRSPDRGRPLHF.